Given below is one T cell receptor (beta chain) in context. These data come from a study of blood T cell repertoires in COVID-19. About the study: Sources were T cells, B-cell-depleted T cells, or PBMCs; the material itself was cDNA or gDNA.

There are 14 residues in the CDR3. The V and J ends lost 6 bases and 0 bases respectively, with 6 bases between them. In germline, CDR1 is LNHDA, CDR2 SQIVND (reference sequence). Assay used: immunoSEQ multiplex PCR; TCRdb lists only in-frame clones, some missing. Among over 100,000 clones listed, around 90% were seen once. The chain employs TRBV19 and TRBJ1-6, with D possibly TRBD1 on 6 matching bases. The sequenced material came from peripheral blood. The clonotype was recovered from a man in his fifties with active COVID-19. The chain's CDR3 is CASRDSSYNSPLHF. The CDR3 DNA reads TGTGCCAGTAGGGACAGCTCCTATAATTCACCCCTCCACTTT. Drawing the rest from reference TRBV19 and TRBJ1-6, the complete variable domain is DGGITQSPKYLFRKEGQNVTLSCEQNLNHDAMYWYRQDPGQGLRLIYYSQIVNDFQKGDIAEGYSVSREKKESFPLTVTSAQKNPTAFYLCASRDSSYNSPLHFGNGTRLTVT.